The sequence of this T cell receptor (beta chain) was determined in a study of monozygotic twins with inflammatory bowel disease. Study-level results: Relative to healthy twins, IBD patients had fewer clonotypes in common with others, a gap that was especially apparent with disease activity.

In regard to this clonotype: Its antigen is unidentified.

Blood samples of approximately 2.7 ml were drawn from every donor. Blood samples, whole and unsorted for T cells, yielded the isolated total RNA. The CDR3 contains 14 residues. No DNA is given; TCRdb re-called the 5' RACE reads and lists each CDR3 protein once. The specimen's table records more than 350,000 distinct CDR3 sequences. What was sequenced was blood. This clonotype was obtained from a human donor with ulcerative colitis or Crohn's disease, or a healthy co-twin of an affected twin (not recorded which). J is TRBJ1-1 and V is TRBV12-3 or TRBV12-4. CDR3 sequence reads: CASSDPLSRTEAFF.